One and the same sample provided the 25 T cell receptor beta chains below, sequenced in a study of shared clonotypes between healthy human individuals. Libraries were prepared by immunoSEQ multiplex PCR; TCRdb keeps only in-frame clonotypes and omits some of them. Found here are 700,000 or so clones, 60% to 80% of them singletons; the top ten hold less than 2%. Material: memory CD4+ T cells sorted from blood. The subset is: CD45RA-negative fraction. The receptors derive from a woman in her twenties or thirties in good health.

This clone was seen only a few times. The DNA of the CDR3 is TGTGCCAGCAGCCTTGCCGGGACAGGGGGAGGCTACACCTTC. It is translated as CASSLAGTGGGYTF. The chain combines TRBV16 with TRBJ1-2, with 11 bases that match TRBD1. The J segment lost 8 bases and the V segment lost 4 bases, leaving 6 bases of the junction unmatched. Germline V lookup: CDR1 KGHSY, CDR2 FQNENV. The CDR3 covers 14 residues.

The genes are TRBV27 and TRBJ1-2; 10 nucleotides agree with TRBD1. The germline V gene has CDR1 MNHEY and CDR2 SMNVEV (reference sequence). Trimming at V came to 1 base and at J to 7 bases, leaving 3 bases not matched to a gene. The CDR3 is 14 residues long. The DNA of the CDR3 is TGTGCCAGCAGTTTATTCGGGACAGGGGCTGGCTACACCTTC. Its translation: CASSLFGTGAGYTF.

Here the CDR3 DNA reads TGTGCCAGCAGTGACGAACTGTTCACAGATACGCAGTATTTT. Residues: CASSDELFTDTQYF. The gene calls are TRBV6-4 and TRBJ2-3; no firm D call. The ends were cut back, 2 bases at V and 2 bases at J, with 8 bases in the middle. CDR1 MRHNA and CDR2 SNTAGT come from the germline V gene. This CDR3 comprises 14 residues.

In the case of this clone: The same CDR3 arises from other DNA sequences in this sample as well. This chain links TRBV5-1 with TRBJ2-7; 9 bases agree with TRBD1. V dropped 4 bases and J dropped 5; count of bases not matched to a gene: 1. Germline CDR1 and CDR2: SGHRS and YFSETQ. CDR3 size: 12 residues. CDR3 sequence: CASSRDRDEQYF. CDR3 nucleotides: TGCGCCAGCAGCAGGGACAGGGACGAGCAGTACTTC.

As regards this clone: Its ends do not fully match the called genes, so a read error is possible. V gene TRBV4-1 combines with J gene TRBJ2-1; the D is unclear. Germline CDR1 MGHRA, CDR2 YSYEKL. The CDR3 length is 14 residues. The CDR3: CASNQVERYNEQFF. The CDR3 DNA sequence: TGCGCCAGCAACCAAGTAGAACGATACAATGAGCAGTTCTTC.

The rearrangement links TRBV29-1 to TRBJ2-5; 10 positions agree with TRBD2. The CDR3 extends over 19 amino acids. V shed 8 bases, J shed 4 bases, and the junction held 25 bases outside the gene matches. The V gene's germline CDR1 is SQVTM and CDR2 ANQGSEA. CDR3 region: CSPTHGGGLAGERGETQYF. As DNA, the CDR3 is TGCAGCCCCACCCACGGGGGGGGGCTAGCGGGAGAACGTGGAGAGACCCAGTACTTC.

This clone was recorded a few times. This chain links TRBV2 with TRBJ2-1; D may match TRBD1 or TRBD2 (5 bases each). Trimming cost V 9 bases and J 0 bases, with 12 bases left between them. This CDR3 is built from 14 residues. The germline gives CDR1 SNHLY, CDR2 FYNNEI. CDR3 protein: CARRDPSSYNEQFF. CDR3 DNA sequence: TGTGCCAGACGGGACCCGAGCTCCTACAATGAGCAGTTCTTC.

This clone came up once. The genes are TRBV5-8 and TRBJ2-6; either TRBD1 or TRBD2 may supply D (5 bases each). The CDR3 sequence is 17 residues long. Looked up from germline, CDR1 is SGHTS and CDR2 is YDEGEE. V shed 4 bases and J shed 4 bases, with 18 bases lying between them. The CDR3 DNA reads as TGTGCCAGCAGCCCCGGGACGGCTTCGTACGGGGCCAACGTCCTGACTTTC. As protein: CASSPGTASYGANVLTF.

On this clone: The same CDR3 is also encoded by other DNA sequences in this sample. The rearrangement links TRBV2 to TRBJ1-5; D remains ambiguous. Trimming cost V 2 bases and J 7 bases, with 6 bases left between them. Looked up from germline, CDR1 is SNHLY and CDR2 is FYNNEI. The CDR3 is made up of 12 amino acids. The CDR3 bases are TGTGCCAGCAGTGAAAGAGGGCAGCCCCAGCATTTT. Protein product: CASSERGQPQHF.

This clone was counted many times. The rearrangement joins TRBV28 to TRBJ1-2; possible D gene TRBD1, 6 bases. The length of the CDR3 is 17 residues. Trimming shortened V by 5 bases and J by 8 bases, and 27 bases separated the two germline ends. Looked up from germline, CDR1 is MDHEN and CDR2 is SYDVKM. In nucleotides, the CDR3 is TGTGCCAGCAGTATCCACCCCGGGGGGGCCCCTCCTGGAGGCTACACCTTC. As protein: CASSIHPGGAPPGGYTF.

For the CDR3, the DNA is TGTGCCAGCAGTTCTCATCAGGACCCCACCTACAATGAGCAGTTCTTC. Its protein product is CASSSHQDPTYNEQFF. J is TRBJ2-1 and V is TRBV5-6, with D unclear. The V gene's germline CDR1 is SGHDT and CDR2 YYEEEE. V shed 5 bases and J shed 2 bases, with 17 bases lying between them. The CDR3 has 16 amino acids.

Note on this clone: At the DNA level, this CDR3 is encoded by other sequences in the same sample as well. CDR3 in amino acids: CASGSDYNEQFF. The DNA for the CDR3 is TGTGCCAGCGGGAGTGACTACAATGAGCAGTTCTTC. The gene calls are TRBV2 and TRBJ2-1; D is possibly TRBD2 (5 bases). The CDR3 length is 12 residues. V lost 8 bases and J lost 3, with 8 bases in between. Looked up from germline, CDR1 is SNHLY and CDR2 is FYNNEI.

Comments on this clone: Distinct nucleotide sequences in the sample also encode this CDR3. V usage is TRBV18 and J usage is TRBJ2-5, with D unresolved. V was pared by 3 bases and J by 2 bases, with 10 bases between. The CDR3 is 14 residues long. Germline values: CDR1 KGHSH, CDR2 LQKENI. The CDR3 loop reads CASSPPGSQETQYF. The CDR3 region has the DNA TGTGCCAGCTCACCTCCTGGATCACAAGAGACCCAGTACTTC.

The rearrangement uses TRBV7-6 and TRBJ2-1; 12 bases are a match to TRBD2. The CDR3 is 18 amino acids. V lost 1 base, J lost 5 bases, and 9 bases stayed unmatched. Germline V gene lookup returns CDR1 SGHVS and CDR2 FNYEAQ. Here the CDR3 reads CASSLVPTSGGRHNEQFF. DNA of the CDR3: TGTGCCAGCAGCTTAGTTCCGACTAGCGGGGGAAGACACAATGAGCAGTTCTTC. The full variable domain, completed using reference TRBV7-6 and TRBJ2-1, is GAGVSQSPRYKVTKRGQDVALRCDPISGHVSLYWYRQALGQGPEFLTYFNYEAQQDKSGLPNDRFSAERPEGSISTLTIQRTEQRDSAMYRCASSLVPTSGGRHNEQFFGPGTRLTVL.

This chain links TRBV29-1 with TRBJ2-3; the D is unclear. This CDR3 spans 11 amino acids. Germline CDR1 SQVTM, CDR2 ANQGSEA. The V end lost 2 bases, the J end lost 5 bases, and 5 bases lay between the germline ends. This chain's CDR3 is CSVELRDTQYF. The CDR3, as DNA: TGCAGCGTTGAACTCAGAGATACGCAGTATTTT.

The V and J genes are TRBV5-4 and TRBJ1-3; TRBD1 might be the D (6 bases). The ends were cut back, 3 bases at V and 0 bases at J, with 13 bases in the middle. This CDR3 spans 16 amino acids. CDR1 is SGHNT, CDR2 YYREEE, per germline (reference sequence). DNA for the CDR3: TGTGCCAGCAGCTCCGGACAGTATAACTCTGGAAACACCATATATTTT. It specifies CASSSGQYNSGNTIYF.

The CDR3 loop reads CASSSSGSSYEQYF. The CDR3 DNA is TGTGCCAGCAGCTCTAGCGGGAGCTCCTACGAGCAGTACTTC. V is TRBV6-1 and J is TRBJ2-7; 10 positions agree with TRBD2. The CDR3 sequence is 14 residues long. Per germline, CDR1 MNHNS and CDR2 SASEGT. After removal of 6 bases from V and 0 bases from J, the junction contained 2 bases not matched to a gene.

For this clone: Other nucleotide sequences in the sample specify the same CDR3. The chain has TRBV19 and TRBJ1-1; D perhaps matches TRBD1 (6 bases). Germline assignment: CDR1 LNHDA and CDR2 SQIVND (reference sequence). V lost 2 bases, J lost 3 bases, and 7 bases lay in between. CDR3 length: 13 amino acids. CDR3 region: CASSISGDTEAFF. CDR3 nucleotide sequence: TGTGCCAGTAGTATATCAGGGGACACTGAAGCTTTCTTT.

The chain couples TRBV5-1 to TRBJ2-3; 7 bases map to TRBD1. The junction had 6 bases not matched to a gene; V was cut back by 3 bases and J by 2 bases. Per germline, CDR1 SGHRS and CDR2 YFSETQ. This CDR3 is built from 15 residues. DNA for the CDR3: TGCGCCAGCAGCTCCGGACAGGAGAACACAGATACGCAGTATTTT. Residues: CASSSGQENTDTQYF.

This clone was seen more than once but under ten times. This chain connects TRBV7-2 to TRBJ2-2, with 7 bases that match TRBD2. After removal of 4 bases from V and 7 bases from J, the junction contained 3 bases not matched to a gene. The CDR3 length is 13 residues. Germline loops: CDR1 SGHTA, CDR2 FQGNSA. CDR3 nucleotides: TGTGCCAGCAGCTGGCGGACTAGCGGGGAGCTGTTTTTT. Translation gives CASSWRTSGELFF.

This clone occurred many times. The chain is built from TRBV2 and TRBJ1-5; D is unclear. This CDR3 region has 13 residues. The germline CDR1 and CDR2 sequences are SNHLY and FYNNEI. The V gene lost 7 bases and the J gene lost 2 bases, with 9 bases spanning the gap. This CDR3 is CASTQTRNQPQHF. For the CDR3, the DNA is TGTGCCAGCACCCAGACACGCAATCAGCCCCAGCATTTT.

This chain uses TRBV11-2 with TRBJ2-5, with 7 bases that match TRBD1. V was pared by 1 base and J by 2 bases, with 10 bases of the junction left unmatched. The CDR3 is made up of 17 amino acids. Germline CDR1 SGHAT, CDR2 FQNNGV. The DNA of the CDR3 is TGTGCCAGCAGCTTAGTCACGAGGGGGCGTATTCAAGAGACCCAGTACTTC. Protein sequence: CASSLVTRGRIQETQYF.

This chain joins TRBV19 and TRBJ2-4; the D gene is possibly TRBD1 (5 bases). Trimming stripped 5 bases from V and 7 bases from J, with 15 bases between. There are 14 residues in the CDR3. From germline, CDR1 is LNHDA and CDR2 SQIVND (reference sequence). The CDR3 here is CASSFAQGFNIQYF. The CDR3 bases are TGTGCCAGTAGTTTCGCTCAGGGTTTCAACATTCAGTACTTC.

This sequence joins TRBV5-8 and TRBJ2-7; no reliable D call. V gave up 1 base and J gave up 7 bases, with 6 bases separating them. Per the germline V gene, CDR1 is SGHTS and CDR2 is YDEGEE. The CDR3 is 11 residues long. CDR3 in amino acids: CASSLLTEQYF. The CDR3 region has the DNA TGTGCCAGCAGCTTGTTGACAGAGCAGTACTTC.

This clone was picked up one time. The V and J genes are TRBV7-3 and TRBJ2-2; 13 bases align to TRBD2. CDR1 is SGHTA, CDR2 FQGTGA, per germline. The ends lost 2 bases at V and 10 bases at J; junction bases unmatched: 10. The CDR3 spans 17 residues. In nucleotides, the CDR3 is TGTGCCAGCAGCTTAGGGACTAGCGGGATTTCTGGGGAGGAGCTGTTTTTT. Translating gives CASSLGTSGISGEELFF.